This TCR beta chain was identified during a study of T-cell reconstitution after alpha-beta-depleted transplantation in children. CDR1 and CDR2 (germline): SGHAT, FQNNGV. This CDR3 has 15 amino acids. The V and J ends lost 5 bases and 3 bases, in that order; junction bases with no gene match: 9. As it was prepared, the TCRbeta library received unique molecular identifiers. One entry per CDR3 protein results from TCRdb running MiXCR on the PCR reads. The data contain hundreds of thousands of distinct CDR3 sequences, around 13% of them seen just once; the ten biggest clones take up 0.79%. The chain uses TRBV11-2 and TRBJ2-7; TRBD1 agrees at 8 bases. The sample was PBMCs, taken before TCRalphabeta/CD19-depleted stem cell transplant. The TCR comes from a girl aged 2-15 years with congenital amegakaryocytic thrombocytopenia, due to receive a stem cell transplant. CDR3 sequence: CASSRPGQEFYEQYF. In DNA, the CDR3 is TGTGCCAGCAGCCGCCCGGGACAGGAATTCTACGAGCAGTACTTC. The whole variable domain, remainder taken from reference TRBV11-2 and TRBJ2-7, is EAGVAQSPRYKIIEKRQSVAFWCNPISGHATLYWYQQILGQGPKLLIQFQNNGVVDDSQLPKDRFSAERLKGVDSTLKIQPAKLEDSAVYLCASSRPGQEFYEQYFGPGTRLTVT.